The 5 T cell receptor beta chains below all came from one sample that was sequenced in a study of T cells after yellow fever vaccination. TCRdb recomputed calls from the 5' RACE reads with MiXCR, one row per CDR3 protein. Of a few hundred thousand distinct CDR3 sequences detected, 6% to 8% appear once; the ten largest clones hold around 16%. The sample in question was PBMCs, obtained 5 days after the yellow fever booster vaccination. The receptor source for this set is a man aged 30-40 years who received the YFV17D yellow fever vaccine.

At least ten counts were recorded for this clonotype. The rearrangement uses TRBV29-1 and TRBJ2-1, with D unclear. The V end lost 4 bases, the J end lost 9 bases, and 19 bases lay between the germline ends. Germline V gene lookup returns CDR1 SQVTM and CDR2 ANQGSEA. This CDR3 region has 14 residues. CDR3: CSVGGPKRSSEQFF. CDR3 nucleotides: TGCAGCGTTGGAGGCCCCAAACGGAGTAGTGAGCAGTTCTTC.

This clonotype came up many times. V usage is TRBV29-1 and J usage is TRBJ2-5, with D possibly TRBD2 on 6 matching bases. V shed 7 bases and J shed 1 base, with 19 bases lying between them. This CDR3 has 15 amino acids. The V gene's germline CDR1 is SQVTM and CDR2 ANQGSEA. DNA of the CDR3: TGCAGCGCGGGAGAAGGGCTAGCGTTCCAAGAGACCCAGTACTTC. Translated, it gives CSAGEGLAFQETQYF.

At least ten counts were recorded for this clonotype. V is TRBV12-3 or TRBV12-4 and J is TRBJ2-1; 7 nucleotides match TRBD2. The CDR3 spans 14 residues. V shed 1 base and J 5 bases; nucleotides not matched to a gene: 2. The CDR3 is CASSLGGRDNEQFF. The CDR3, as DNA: TGTGCCAGCAGTTTAGGCGGGAGAGACAATGAGCAGTTCTTC.

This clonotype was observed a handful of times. The chain's CDR3 is CASSFGTASDTQYF. DNA for the CDR3: TGCGCCAGCAGCTTCGGCACAGCTTCAGATACGCAGTATTTT. The V gene is TRBV5-1, the J gene TRBJ2-3; D is ambiguous. From germline, CDR1 is SGHRS and CDR2 YFSETQ. With 2 bases removed from V and 4 bases from J, the gap between germline ends came to 11 bases. The CDR3 has 14 residues. Complete variable domain (other parts from reference TRBV5-1 and TRBJ2-3): KAGVTQTPRYLIKTRGQQVTLSCSPISGHRSVSWYQQTPGQGLQFLFEYFSETQRNKGNFPGRFSGRQFSNSRSEMNVSTLELGDSALYLCASSFGTASDTQYFGPGTRLTVL.

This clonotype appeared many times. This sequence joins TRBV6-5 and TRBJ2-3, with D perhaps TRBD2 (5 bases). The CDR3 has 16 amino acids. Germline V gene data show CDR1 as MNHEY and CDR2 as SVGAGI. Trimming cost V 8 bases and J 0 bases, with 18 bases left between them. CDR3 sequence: CASRDLEAASTDTQYF. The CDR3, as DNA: TGTGCCAGCCGGGATCTCGAGGCTGCTAGCACAGATACGCAGTATTTT.